These 22 T cell receptor beta chains were sequenced from one sample in a study of shared clonotypes between healthy human individuals. TCRdb keeps only in-frame clones here, not all; method: immunoSEQ multiplex PCR. The sample holds about 2,100,000 clones, roughly 91% seen once. Terminally differentiated effector memory CD45RA+ cells were excluded from the naive CD8 cells, which were CD45RO-negative and positively selected for CCR7. The sample was naive CD8+ T cells from PBMCs. These TCRs come from a man younger than 35 in good health. Some clones in this sample may be carry-over from other donors' samples.

The chain recombines TRBV6-5 with TRBJ2-7; 7 positions agree with TRBD1. The germline CDR1 and CDR2 sequences are MNHEY and SVGAGI. With V trimmed by 6 bases and J by 7 bases, 15 bases remained unmatched. CDR3 length: 15 amino acids. CDR3: CASSRRYRDSEEQYF. The CDR3 DNA follows: TGTGCCAGCAGCAGAAGATACCGGGACAGTGAGGAGCAGTACTTC.

V is TRBV7-3 and J is TRBJ2-7; no definite D call. CDR1 is SGHTA and CDR2 is FQGTGA in the germline V gene. Between the trimmed V and J ends, which lost 2 bases and 2 bases, there was a span of 10 bases. The CDR3 contains 14 residues. The CDR3 DNA reads as TGTGCCAGCAGCTTAGGCCCGAGCCCCTACGAGCAGTACTTC. Translation: CASSLGPSPYEQYF.

This chain uses TRBV27 with TRBJ1-4; 10 bases are shared with TRBD1. V lost 5 bases and J lost 6; bases outside the gene matches: 9. In germline, CDR1 is MNHEY, CDR2 SMNVEV (reference sequence). The CDR3 sequence is 16 residues long. CDR3 protein: CASSTVGTGVDEKLFF. DNA of the CDR3: TGTGCCAGCAGTACAGTTGGGACAGGGGTGGATGAAAAACTGTTTTTT.

The V and J genes are TRBV6-6 and TRBJ2-7; TRBD2 aligns across 8 bases. V was clipped by 7 bases and J by 3 bases; unmatched bases: 8. CDR3 size: 14 residues. Germline-derived CDR1 and CDR2 are MNHNY and SVGAGI (reference sequence). The CDR3 protein is CASKLLAESYEQYF. In nucleotides, the CDR3 is TGTGCCAGCAAGCTACTAGCGGAGAGCTACGAGCAGTACTTC.

Only one count was recorded for this clone. J is TRBJ2-7 and V is TRBV5-1, with D possibly being TRBD1 or TRBD2 (5 bases each). CDR1 and CDR2 from the germline V gene are SGHRS and YFSETQ. Between the trimmed V and J ends, which lost 2 bases and 3 bases, there was a span of 9 bases. The CDR3 is 13 residues long. The CDR3 loop is CASSFGGFYEQYF. CDR3 coding DNA: TGCGCCAGCAGCTTTGGGGGATTCTACGAGCAGTACTTC.

The V gene is TRBV27, the J gene TRBJ2-7; D is undetermined. The CDR3 consists of 13 residues. The ends were cut back, 8 bases at V and 6 bases at J, with 17 bases in the middle. Germline CDR1 reads MNHEY; CDR2 reads SMNVEV (reference sequence). The CDR3 spells CASRDPPSPEQYF. Here the CDR3 DNA reads TGTGCCAGCCGAGATCCTCCGTCCCCCGAGCAGTACTTC.

The sample holds a few counts of this clone. V is TRBV11-2 and J is TRBJ1-1; D not resolved. The CDR3 covers 12 residues. Looked up from germline, CDR1 is SGHAT and CDR2 is FQNNGV. Trimming removed 1 base from V and 8 bases from J, with 8 bases in between. CDR3 region: CASSLGLAEAFF. In DNA, the CDR3 is TGTGCCAGCAGCTTAGGCCTCGCGGAAGCTTTCTTT.

The J gene is TRBJ2-1, the V gene TRBV6-5; tentatively, D is TRBD1 (5 bases). The CDR3 contains 14 residues. Germline V gene data show CDR1 as MNHEY and CDR2 as SVGAGI. The V end lost 5 bases, the J end lost 2 bases, and 10 bases lay between the germline ends. CDR3 sequence (DNA): TGTGCCAGCAGTCAGACAGCTCCCTACAATGAGCAGTTCTTC. This gives the protein CASSQTAPYNEQFF.

This sequence joins TRBV7-9 and TRBJ2-7; the match to TRBD1 covers 8 bases. Germline CDR1 reads SEHNR; CDR2 reads FQNEAQ (reference sequence). With V trimmed by 5 bases and J by 3 bases, 6 bases remained unmatched. CDR3 length equals 14 residues. This CDR3 is CASSPRDRNYEQYF. Here the CDR3 DNA reads TGTGCCAGCAGCCCGAGGGACAGGAACTACGAGCAGTACTTC.

With respect to this clone: In the same sample, other DNA sequences code for this CDR3. The chain's CDR3 is CASSLEGSNQPQHF. DNA for the CDR3: TGTGCCAGCAGTTTGGAGGGGTCCAATCAGCCCCAGCATTTT. The V gene is TRBV28, the J gene TRBJ1-5; TRBD1 might be the D (5 bases). The V gene's germline CDR1 is MDHEN and CDR2 SYDVKM. There are 14 residues in the CDR3. V was pared by 3 bases and J by 3 bases, with 9 bases between.

Comment on this clone: The sample holds other DNA sequences that translate to the same CDR3. The chain links TRBV19 to TRBJ1-4, with D unresolved. This CDR3 comprises 11 residues. Germline assignment: CDR1 LNHDA and CDR2 SQIVND (reference sequence). V lost 2 bases and J 6 bases, leaving 1 base between the germline ends. In DNA form, the CDR3 reads TGTGCCAGTAGTATATATGAAAAACTGTTTTTT. The encoded protein is CASSIYEKLFF. Based on the CDR3 plus reference TRBV19 and TRBJ1-4, the full variable domain is DGGITQSPKYLFRKEGQNVTLSCEQNLNHDAMYWYRQDPGQGLRLIYYSQIVNDFQKGDIAEGYSVSREKKESFPLTVTSAQKNPTAFYLCASSIYEKLFFGSGTQLSVL.

The gene calls are TRBV5-1 and TRBJ2-7; 12 bases match TRBD2. The germline V gene has CDR1 SGHRS and CDR2 YFSETQ. The junction had 6 bases not matched to a gene; V was cut back by 0 bases and J by 2 bases. There are 17 residues in the CDR3. CDR3: CASSLELAGGGTYEQYF. DNA for the CDR3: TGCGCCAGCAGCTTGGAACTAGCGGGAGGCGGGACCTACGAGCAGTACTTC. The whole variable domain, filled in from reference TRBV5-1 and TRBJ2-7, reads KAGVTQTPRYLIKTRGQQVTLSCSPISGHRSVSWYQQTPGQGLQFLFEYFSETQRNKGNFPGRFSGRQFSNSRSEMNVSTLELGDSALYLCASSLELAGGGTYEQYFGPGTRLTVT.

V and J are TRBV4-3 and TRBJ2-1; 8 bases are shared with TRBD2. J gave up 6 bases and V 1 base, and 5 bases lay outside the gene matches. Per the germline V gene, CDR1 is LGHNA and CDR2 is YSLEER. The CDR3 consists of 15 residues. CDR3 loop: CASSQGPGTSNEQFF. The DNA for the CDR3 is TGCGCCAGCAGCCAAGGCCCCGGGACTAGCAATGAGCAGTTCTTC.

V gene TRBV10-3 combines with J gene TRBJ2-2; no clear D. The V and J ends lost 1 base and 0 bases respectively, with 9 bases between them. This CDR3 is built from 16 residues. The germline gives CDR1 ENHRY, CDR2 SYGVKD. CDR3 sequence reads: CAISELGDPNTGELFF. The DNA for the CDR3 is TGTGCCATCAGTGAGTTGGGCGATCCGAACACCGGGGAGCTGTTTTTT.

The genes are TRBV6-5 and TRBJ2-3; 10 bases are a match to TRBD1. Germline V gene data show CDR1 as MNHEY and CDR2 as SVGAGI. V trimming: 9 bases; J trimming: 5 bases; junction bases outside the gene matches: 8. The CDR3 consists of 14 residues. CDR3 coding DNA: TGTGCCAGTACCGGGACAGGGGCGAAAGATACGCAGTATTTT. This gives the protein CASTGTGAKDTQYF.

J is TRBJ2-7 and V is TRBV2; 9 bases align to TRBD1. The trim removed 6 bases at V and 0 bases at J, leaving 6 bases unmatched. CDR3 length: 15 amino acids. Germline V gene data show CDR1 as SNHLY and CDR2 as FYNNEI. The CDR3 DNA follows: TGTGCCAGCAGGGGTGGGACAGGGAGCTCCTACGAGCAGTACTTC. This codes for CASRGGTGSSYEQYF.

The gene calls are TRBV9 and TRBJ2-3; 8 bases map to TRBD2. The CDR3 has 17 amino acids. Germline CDR1 reads SGDLS; CDR2 reads YYNGEE. The V and J ends lost 6 bases and 2 bases, in that order; junction bases with no gene match: 14. CDR3 sequence: CASNQGGAGGITDTQYF. The CDR3 nucleotides are TGTGCCAGCAACCAAGGTGGGGCGGGAGGCATCACAGATACGCAGTATTTT.

This sequence joins TRBV4-1 and TRBJ1-2; D is perhaps TRBD1 (6 bases). Per germline, CDR1 MGHRA and CDR2 YSYEKL. CDR3 length: 17 residues. Trimming stripped 5 bases from V and 3 bases from J, with 22 bases between. CDR3 nucleotide sequence: TGCGCCAGCAGCTCCACCTTAGGGGGGCGTGTAGACTATGGCTACACCTTC. This codes for CASSSTLGGRVDYGYTF.

This clone has a handful of counts. The chain uses TRBV5-1 and TRBJ2-5; D call uncertain. Germline CDR1 SGHRS, CDR2 YFSETQ. The V end lost 1 base, the J end lost 0 bases, and 7 bases lay between the germline ends. The CDR3 is made up of 14 amino acids. CDR3 DNA sequence: TGCGCCAGCAGCTTGACAGAGTACCAAGAGACCCAGTACTTC. This codes for CASSLTEYQETQYF.

The rearrangement joins TRBV27 to TRBJ1-5; D is unresolved. V shed 8 bases and J shed 5 bases, with 22 bases lying between them. The germline gives CDR1 MNHEY, CDR2 SMNVEV (reference sequence). The CDR3 is made up of 16 amino acids. As DNA, the CDR3 is TGTGCCAGCGCCTCCCTCGGGGATGGCCCAGATCAGCCCCAGCATTTT. Its translation: CASASLGDGPDQPQHF.

The chain recombines TRBV27 with TRBJ2-1; 12 nucleotides line up with TRBD2. Germline assignment: CDR1 MNHEY and CDR2 SMNVEV (reference sequence). This CDR3 has 18 residues. V shed 3 bases and J 3 bases; nucleotides not matched to a gene: 9. The chain's CDR3 is CASSFLPGTSGFYNEQFF. Here the CDR3 DNA reads TGTGCCAGCAGTTTCCTCCCCGGGACTAGCGGGTTCTACAATGAGCAGTTCTTC.

The chain couples TRBV14 to TRBJ2-7; D not certain. Germline V gene data show CDR1 as SGHDN and CDR2 as FVKESK. V gave up 3 bases and J gave up 5 bases, with 20 bases separating them. CDR3 length: 16 residues. The CDR3 sequence: CASSHSLSPFPHEQYF. The CDR3 DNA follows: TGTGCCAGCAGCCATTCTTTATCACCCTTCCCCCACGAGCAGTACTTC.